These T cell receptor beta chains were read from a single sample in a study of T cell clonotyping in hematopoietic cell transplantation. Using immunoSEQ multiplex PCR, the repertoire was profiled, and TCRdb retains in-frame clones only, with some absent. The table records about 69,000 clones, around 96% of them present only once. This specimen consisted of peripheral blood mononuclear cells, obtained before stem cell transplant. The source is a woman between 45 and 60 years old with acute myeloid leukemia. Some clones in this sample may be carry-over from other donors' samples. Both conserved end residues are part of each CDR3. Each record gives: V gene, J gene, CDR3 protein.

TRBV27	TRBJ1-4	CASSLGSPNEKLFF
TRBV9	TRBJ2-7	CASSGGTAGYEQYF
TRBV10-3	TRBJ2-7	CAILGTGAYEQYF
TRBV29-1	TRBJ2-1	CSPKLGAYNEQFF
TRBV2	TRBJ1-2	CASSVGTGSGYTF
TRBV6-1	TRBJ1-2	CASSEKAEAYGYTF
TRBV30	TRBJ2-6	CAWSVLGGGANVLTF
TRBV9	TRBJ2-1	CASSVKSSGAYNEQFF
TRBV19	TRBJ2-7	CATSADAGLYEQYF
TRBV2	TRBJ1-1	CASREGPGSWSEAFF
TRBV6-6	TRBJ2-3	CASSYLGTSDTQYF
TRBV10-3	TRBJ1-1	CAISDSLMNTEAFF
TRBV2	TRBJ2-5	CASRVGTEETQYF
TRBV27	TRBJ2-7	CASSKIFPAAHEQYF
TRBV20-1	TRBJ1-1	CSARGPSIVFF
TRBV30	TRBJ1-3	CAWSVIPQGSGNTIYF
TRBV5-1	TRBJ2-5	CASSLSQGETQYF
TRBV28	TRBJ2-1	CASSFRSSYNEQFF
TRBV6-1	TRBJ2-1	CASSARGSGSGDEQFF
TRBV9	TRBJ1-2	CASSVWGRGSSSYGYTF
TRBV28	TRBJ1-1	CASSLYIGGGLTEAFF
TRBV7-2	TRBJ2-7	CASSLAQGIYEQYF
TRBV7-2	TRBJ2-5	CASSRYRGRETQYF
TRBV27	TRBJ2-3	CASRVGASGKGTQYF
TRBV29-1	TRBJ2-5	CSVAPSPETQYF
TRBV10-2	TRBJ2-2	CASSEAGGRNGELFF
TRBV6-5	TRBJ2-7	CASSLDRDLFYEQYF
TRBV6-1	TRBJ1-4	CASTKGTGRGEKLFF
TRBV7-8	TRBJ1-2	CASSLARSGGRGYTF
TRBV11-2	TRBJ1-1	CASSSWTGPLAEAFF
TRBV30	TRBJ1-1	CAWSVQTGYTEAFF
TRBV4-1	TRBJ1-6	CASSPEDRQRNSPLHF
TRBV5-1	TRBJ2-7	CASSFVVGIGEQYF
TRBV9	TRBJ2-3	CASSVAQKAGGLDTQYF
TRBV5-1	TRBJ2-7	CASSKELGPYEQYF
TRBV5-3	TRBJ1-2	CARSLKPIPPPSAGYTF
TRBV5-5	TRBJ2-1	CASSLTSGSWNEQFF
TRBV30	TRBJ1-2	CAWSPRGRNYGYTF